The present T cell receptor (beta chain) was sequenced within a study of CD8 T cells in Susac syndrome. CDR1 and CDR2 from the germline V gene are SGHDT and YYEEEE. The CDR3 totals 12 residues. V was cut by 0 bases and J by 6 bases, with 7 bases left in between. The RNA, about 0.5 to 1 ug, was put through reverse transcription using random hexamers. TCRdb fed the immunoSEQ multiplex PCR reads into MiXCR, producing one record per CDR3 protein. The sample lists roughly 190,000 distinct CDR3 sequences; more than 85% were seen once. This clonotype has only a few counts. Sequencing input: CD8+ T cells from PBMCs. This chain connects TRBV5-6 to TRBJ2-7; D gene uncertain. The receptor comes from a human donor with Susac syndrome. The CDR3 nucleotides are TGTGCCAGCAGCTTGGTGGGTTCCGAGCAGTACTTC. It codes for CASSLVGSEQYF.